This TCR beta chain was recovered during a study of blood T cell repertoires in COVID-19 (dated by TCRdb to the early 2020s). Looking at the study overall: The collaborator samples originated in the United States, Italy and Spain and spanned the acute and convalescent phases of COVID-19. The material from the prospective study consisted of cDNA or gDNA derived from T cells, B-cell-depleted T cells, or PBMCs. Deeply sampled blood TCRbeta repertoires from subjects exposed to, actively infected with, or recovered from COVID-19 were included in the dataset. A freely available public database, intended as a resource for researchers studying the immune response to SARS-CoV-2, is where the repertoires were released. Samples were obtained from the ongoing ImmuneRACE study (first 160 participants) and from 1,000 to 1,500 subjects provided by 6 global collaborators. The sample metadata nearly always contained a de-identified subject ID, COVID-19 status, age in years and sex. HLA class I and class II types, where available, came from metadata supplied by the sample provider rather than from assay-based typing. Summary of the overall study and its limitations: The amount of clinical and demographic metadata varied by source and participant and was provided uncurated.

CDR1 and CDR2 are read off the germline V gene (reference sequence) as GTSNPN and SVGIG. At the junction V is shortened by 1 base and J by 7 bases, with 5 bases in between. Including cysteine and phenylalanine, the CDR3 has 12 amino acids. Only the CDR3 part of the read is kept: 36 bases, read in frame from the first base. Regarding this clone: Its antigen is not yet known. No quality values exist for individual bases; no much larger clone is one base distant.

TCRbeta CDR3 regions were amplified from genomic DNA using the immunoSEQ Assay, a bias-controlled multiplex PCR. The published analysis was carried out like this. The number of nucleated cells in each sample was estimated from the amplification of reference gene primers within the assay. To quantify the absolute abundance of each unique TCRbeta CDR3 rearrangement, sequence reads were collapsed and filtered. For each sample, productive Simpson clonality was calculated by taking the square root of Simpson's diversity index across productive rearrangements. In TCRdb, the immuneACCESS table is reduced to in-frame sequences with V and J assigned. These tables do not hold every clone; where another copy was compared, an unresolved V gene accounts for under half, and the others remain unexplained. The V and J calls and clone size are taken from that table; D and trimming were inferred from the DNA. A total of 250,000 to 350,000 clones appear in this sample, around 89% of them only once. Under 0.95% of the sample is taken by the ten largest.

The collaborating institutions used their own protocols to collect whole blood in K2EDTA tubes. For TCRbeta analysis, collaborator samples were shipped as frozen whole blood, as isolated PBMCs, or as DNA extracted from either sample type. This receptor was obtained from a man aged 30-40 years with acute or convalescent COVID-19. The specimen was peripheral blood. This receptor chain uses TRBV30 and TRBJ1-6; a confident D gene designation cannot be given. The CDR3 reads CAWSDRNSPLHF. The DNA sequence reads TGTGCCTGGAGTGATAGAAATTCACCCCTCCACTTT.